What follows are 29 T cell receptor beta chains derived from one specimen sequenced in a study of OX40 agonist ivuxolimab in advanced cancers. This table comes from immunoSEQ multiplex PCR, and its TCRdb copy is limited to in-frame clones, with some not included. The repertoire holds tens of thousands of clones, with 86% as singletons. The sequencing used CD4+ or CD8+ T cells sorted from blood, collected in a trial of the OX40 agonist ivuxolimab. The receptors stem from an adult with an advanced solid tumor such as melanoma, head and neck, liver or kidney cancer.

The gene calls are TRBV11-2 and TRBJ2-5, with D perhaps TRBD2 (5 bases). The assigned J gene may be wrong: the sequence end matches TRBJ2-7 better. The CDR3 has 13 amino acids. Germline V CDR1 and CDR2: SGHAT, FQNNGV. The CDR3 sequence: CASSAGWGAEQYF. CDR3 coding DNA: TGTGCCAGCAGCGCCGGATGGGGAGCCGAGCAGTACTTC.

This clone was recorded only once. This CDR3 reads CASRRRGEETQYF. The CDR3 DNA is TGTGCCAGCAGAAGACGGGGGGAAGAGACCCAGTACTTC. The J gene is TRBJ2-5, the V gene TRBV7-8; TRBD2 agrees at 7 bases. Germline-derived CDR1 and CDR2 are SGHVS and FQNEAQ. The CDR3 has 13 residues. J gave up 3 bases and V 6 bases, and 4 bases lay outside the gene matches.

V usage is TRBV4-1 and J usage is TRBJ2-3; the match to TRBD2 covers 11 bases. Germline V gene lookup returns CDR1 MGHRA and CDR2 YSYEKL. The CDR3 loop spans 16 amino acids. Trimming took 3 bases from V and 1 from J; bases not matched to a gene: 3. In nucleotides, the CDR3 is TGCGCCAGCAGCCAGACGGGACTAGCGGGCACAGATACGCAGTATTTT. It codes for CASSQTGLAGTDTQYF.

The chain carries TRBV6-9 and TRBJ2-7, with D possibly matching TRBD2 (6 bases). Germline CDR1 reads MNHGY; CDR2 reads SVAAGI. V was shortened by 3 bases and J by 2 bases, with 11 bases between the two germline ends. CDR3 length equals 14 residues. The CDR3 is CASSYAEGPYEQYF. CDR3 sequence (DNA): TGTGCCAGCAGTTACGCGGAGGGGCCCTACGAGCAGTACTTC.

The chain recombines TRBV5-6 with TRBJ2-3, with TRBD2 as a possible D gene (6 bases). Germline values: CDR1 SGHDT, CDR2 YYEEEE. V gave up 0 bases and J gave up 7 bases, with 6 bases separating them. The CDR3 length is 12 residues. CDR3 amino acids: CASSLGDYTQYF. In DNA, the CDR3 is TGTGCCAGCAGCTTGGGGGACTATACGCAGTATTTT.

The chain carries TRBV11-2 and TRBJ2-1; tentative D call: TRBD2 (5 bases). Germline CDR1 SGHAT, CDR2 FQNNGV. Trimming stripped 0 bases from V and 0 bases from J, with 6 bases between. The CDR3 contains 15 residues. The CDR3 DNA sequence: TGTGCCAGCAGCTTAGAAGCGGACTCCTACAATGAGCAGTTCTTC. Protein product: CASSLEADSYNEQFF.

In its sample, this clone was seen a few times. This chain links TRBV11-3 with TRBJ2-3; no firm D call. The CDR3 sequence is 14 residues long. Trimming removed 4 bases from V and 4 bases from J, with 12 bases in between. Per the germline V gene, CDR1 is SGHNT and CDR2 is YENEEA. The CDR3 loop is CASSSEYIPDTQYF. The CDR3 DNA is TGTGCCAGCAGCTCAGAGTATATACCAGATACGCAGTATTTT.

The chain recombines TRBV29-1 with TRBJ2-7, with D possibly being TRBD2 (7 bases). V lost 6 bases, J lost 4 bases, and 16 bases lay in between. This CDR3 region has 13 residues. Germline assignment: CDR1 SQVTM and CDR2 ANQGSEA. The CDR3 region is CSVKGGRGYEQYF. In DNA, the CDR3 is TGCAGCGTCAAGGGGGGGAGAGGGTACGAGCAGTACTTC.

This clone has a single count. The CDR3 sequence: CASSLVGGVGSDTQYF. CDR3 nucleotides: TGTGCCAGCAGCTTGGTTGGGGGAGTCGGGTCTGATACGCAGTATTTT. This chain joins TRBV5-4 and TRBJ2-3, with D tentatively TRBD1 or TRBD2 (5 bases each). Trimming stripped 0 bases from V and 6 bases from J, with 17 bases between. The V gene's germline CDR1 is SGHNT and CDR2 YYREEE (reference sequence). This CDR3 is built from 16 residues.

The chain is built from TRBV6-5 and TRBJ1-1; D ambiguous. CDR1 is MNHEY and CDR2 is SVGAGI in the germline V gene. V gave up 7 bases and J gave up 10 bases, with 16 bases separating them. This CDR3 spans 12 amino acids. The CDR3 loop is CASKAGGFGAFF. The CDR3 bases are TGTGCCAGCAAGGCAGGTGGGTTTGGAGCTTTCTTT.

The genes are TRBV7-9 and TRBJ2-4, with 9 bases identical to TRBD2. V gave up 1 base and J gave up 3 bases; unmatched junction bases: 13. Germline CDR1 SEHNR, CDR2 FQNEAQ (reference sequence). The CDR3 is 19 amino acids. Written as DNA, the CDR3 is TGTGCCAGCAGCTTAGTTTTATTGCGGGAGGGCCGCGACAAAAACATTCAGTACTTC. Amino acid sequence: CASSLVLLREGRDKNIQYF.

V is TRBV15 and J is TRBJ2-7; D is unresolved. V shed 0 bases and J shed 5 bases, with 8 bases lying between them. The CDR3 covers 13 residues. Germline V gives CDR1 LNHNV, CDR2 YYDKDF (reference sequence). The CDR3 reads CATSRDAVDEQYF. DNA of the CDR3: TGTGCCACCAGCAGAGATGCCGTGGACGAGCAGTACTTC.

This sequence joins TRBV4-1 and TRBJ1-2; the D is unclear. CDR3 length equals 15 residues. V lost 2 bases and J 2 bases, leaving 12 bases between the germline ends. CDR1 is MGHRA, CDR2 YSYEKL, per germline. CDR3 in amino acids: CASSQPRTANYGYTF. CDR3 bases: TGCGCCAGCAGCCAACCAAGGACCGCAAACTATGGCTACACCTTC.

This chain connects TRBV5-1 to TRBJ2-3; D ambiguous. This CDR3 spans 12 amino acids. V dropped 0 bases and J dropped 6 bases, with 5 bases sitting between them. In germline, CDR1 is SGHRS, CDR2 YFSETQ. The CDR3 reads CASSLGRDTQYF. The CDR3 DNA sequence: TGCGCCAGCAGCTTGGGTCGGGATACGCAGTATTTT.

This chain uses TRBV28 with TRBJ1-5; 7 bases map to TRBD1. Germline CDR1 MDHEN, CDR2 SYDVKM. The CDR3 consists of 15 residues. Germline trimming cut 6 bases from V and 3 bases from J; bases unmatched to any gene: 8. CDR3 DNA: TGTGCCAGCAGCCCGACAGGGTTTCCCAATCAGCCCCAGCATTTT. It encodes CASSPTGFPNQPQHF.

The V call is TRBV13, the J call TRBJ2-3; TRBD2 might be the D (6 bases). The CDR3 is 18 residues long. Per the germline V gene, CDR1 is PRHDT and CDR2 is FYEKMQ (reference sequence). With 4 bases removed from V and 2 bases from J, the gap between germline ends came to 22 bases. Written as DNA, the CDR3 is TGTGCCAGCAGCTGTAGACTAGACCCAATAACAGACACAGATACGCAGTATTTT. This encodes CASSCRLDPITDTDTQYF.

This clone was found once. The rearrangement links TRBV6-5 to TRBJ2-5; D is perhaps TRBD1 or TRBD2 (6 bases each). Trimming pared 0 bases from V and 1 base from J, leaving 9 bases between. CDR1 is MNHEY, CDR2 SVGAGI, per germline. The CDR3 totals 15 residues. The CDR3 nucleotides are TGTGCCAGCAGTTACTCGGGGGGCATCCAAGAGACCCAGTACTTC. Translation gives CASSYSGGIQETQYF.

The chain recombines TRBV5-1 with TRBJ2-1; D assignment may be TRBD1 or TRBD2 (5 bases each). V lost 0 bases and J 7 bases, leaving 11 bases between the germline ends. CDR1 is SGHRS, CDR2 YFSETQ, per germline. This CDR3 region has 14 residues. This CDR3 is CASSLGGGWNEQFF. The CDR3 region has the DNA TGCGCCAGCAGCTTGGGTGGGGGTTGGAATGAGCAGTTCTTC.

This rearrangement joins TRBV6-5 to TRBJ1-2; no firm D call. V lost 2 bases and J lost 4, with 17 bases in between. Germline V lookup: CDR1 MNHEY, CDR2 SVGAGI. The CDR3 is 16 residues long. CDR3 amino acids: CASSYSQATLIYGYTF. CDR3 DNA: TGTGCCAGCAGTTACAGCCAGGCAACCCTCATCTATGGCTACACCTTC.

This clone has only a few counts. The chain couples TRBV7-9 to TRBJ2-7; D is possibly TRBD1 or TRBD2 (6 bases each). CDR3 size: 19 residues. Germline assignment: CDR1 SEHNR and CDR2 FQNEAQ (reference sequence). V lost 1 base, J lost 0 bases, and 22 bases lay in between. The DNA of the CDR3 is TGTGCCAGCAGCTTAGGTTTGGGGGGCGGTAGTGAAAGCTCCTACGAGCAGTACTTC. Residues: CASSLGLGGGSESSYEQYF.

This clone was detected once. The chain combines TRBV9 with TRBJ2-2; the match to TRBD2 covers 8 bases. CDR1 and CDR2 (germline): SGDLS, YYNGEE. This CDR3 spans 15 amino acids. J gave up 4 bases and V 0 bases, and 2 bases lay outside the gene matches. CDR3 loop: CASSVGTSGTGELFF. CDR3 in DNA: TGTGCCAGCAGCGTAGGAACTAGCGGCACCGGGGAGCTGTTTTTT. Together with reference TRBV9 and TRBJ2-2, the CDR3 gives the full variable domain: DSGVTQTPKHLITATGQRVTLRCSPRSGDLSVYWYQQSLDQGLQFLIQYYNGEERAKGNILERFSAQQFPDLHSELNLSSLELGDSALYFCASSVGTSGTGELFFGEGSRLTVL.

The rearrangement joins TRBV4-2 to TRBJ2-5; perhaps TRBD1 as D (6 bases). V shed 0 bases and J shed 11 bases, with 13 bases lying between them. This CDR3 is 13 amino acids long. Germline CDR1 LGHNA, CDR2 YNFKEQ. The CDR3 protein is CASSQELGAPQYF. DNA of the CDR3: TGTGCCAGCAGCCAAGAATTGGGGGCCCCACAGTACTTC.

Comment on this clone: This same CDR3 is encoded by further DNA sequences in the sample. V usage is TRBV27 and J usage is TRBJ1-5, with TRBD1 as a possible D gene (5 bases). In germline, CDR1 is MNHEY, CDR2 SMNVEV (reference sequence). This CDR3 spans 14 amino acids. V was shortened by 6 bases and J by 3 bases, with 12 bases between the two germline ends. CDR3 in amino acids: CASSPGRSNQPQHF. CDR3 in DNA: TGTGCCAGCAGCCCGGGACGGTCCAATCAGCCCCAGCATTTT.

This clone has a single count. V gene TRBV19 combines with J gene TRBJ2-7; D gene unclear. Deletions cut 5 bases from V and 3 bases from J, with 14 bases between. There are 14 residues in the CDR3. Germline V lookup: CDR1 LNHDA, CDR2 SQIVND (reference sequence). The CDR3 coding sequence is TGTGCCAGTAGTGCCCTTTTAGGCAACTACGAGCAGTACTTC. Protein: CASSALLGNYEQYF.

The table lists this clone with a few counts. The V call is TRBV4-2, the J call TRBJ2-5; TRBD2 might be the D (6 bases). The length of the CDR3 is 15 residues. The V and J ends lost 0 bases and 5 bases respectively, with 13 bases between them. CDR1 is LGHNA and CDR2 is YNFKEQ in the germline V gene. The CDR3, as DNA: TGTGCCAGCAGCCAAGATCGAGGGGACTCGGAGACCCAGTACTTC. Translating gives CASSQDRGDSETQYF.

The rearrangement links TRBV7-9 to TRBJ2-6; no clear D gene. Germline CDR1 is SEHNR and CDR2 is FQNEAQ (reference sequence). Trimming cost V 3 bases and J 5 bases, with 2 bases left between them. There are 12 residues in the CDR3. The chain's CDR3 is CASSFRANVLTF. Written as DNA, the CDR3 is TGTGCCAGCAGCTTTCGGGCCAACGTCCTGACTTTC. Variable domain in full (rest from reference TRBV7-9 and TRBJ2-6): DTGVSQNPRHKITKRGQNVTFRCDPISEHNRLYWYRQTLGQGPEFLTYFQNEAQLEKSRLLSDRFSAERPKGSFSTLEIQRTEQGDSAMYLCASSFRANVLTFGAGSRLTVL.

This chain joins TRBV28 and TRBJ2-1; D remains ambiguous. Germline CDR1 and CDR2: MDHEN and SYDVKM. Deletions cut 3 bases from V and 1 base from J, with 4 bases between. The CDR3 runs to 13 residues. The CDR3 sequence is CASSFRSYNEQFF. The CDR3 nucleotides are TGTGCCAGCAGTTTCCGATCCTACAATGAGCAGTTCTTC.

A word on this clone: The same CDR3 is also encoded by other DNA sequences in this sample. The gene calls are TRBV6-5 and TRBJ2-2; 7 bases line up with TRBD2. Germline V gene lookup returns CDR1 MNHEY and CDR2 SVGAGI. Germline trimming cut 0 bases from V and 6 bases from J; bases unmatched to any gene: 4. There are 15 residues in the CDR3. CDR3 region: CASSYSTGGAGELFF. CDR3 DNA: TGTGCCAGCAGTTACTCGACTGGGGGGGCCGGGGAGCTGTTTTTT.

The chain joins TRBV2 to TRBJ2-4; 7 nucleotides line up with TRBD1. Germline-derived CDR1 and CDR2 are SNHLY and FYNNEI. Losses at the gene ends were 5 bases for V and 2 bases for J; bases not matched to a gene: 9. This CDR3 is 16 amino acids long. In DNA form, the CDR3 reads TGTGCCAGCAGTCTTCGACAGGGAATAACCAAAAACATTCAGTACTTC. It yields the protein CASSLRQGITKNIQYF.